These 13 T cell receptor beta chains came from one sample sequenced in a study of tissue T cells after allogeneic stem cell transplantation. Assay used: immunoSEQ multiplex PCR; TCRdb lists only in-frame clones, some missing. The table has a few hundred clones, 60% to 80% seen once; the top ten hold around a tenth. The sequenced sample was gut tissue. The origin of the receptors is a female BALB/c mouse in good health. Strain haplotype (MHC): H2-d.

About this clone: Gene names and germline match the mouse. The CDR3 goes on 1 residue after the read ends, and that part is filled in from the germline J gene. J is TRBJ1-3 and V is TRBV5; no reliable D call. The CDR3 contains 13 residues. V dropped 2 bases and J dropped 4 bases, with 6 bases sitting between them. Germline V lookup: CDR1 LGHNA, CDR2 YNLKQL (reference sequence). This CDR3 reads CASSQTRGNTLYF. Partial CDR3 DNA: TGTGCCAGCAGCCAAACCAGGGGAAATACGCTCTAT.

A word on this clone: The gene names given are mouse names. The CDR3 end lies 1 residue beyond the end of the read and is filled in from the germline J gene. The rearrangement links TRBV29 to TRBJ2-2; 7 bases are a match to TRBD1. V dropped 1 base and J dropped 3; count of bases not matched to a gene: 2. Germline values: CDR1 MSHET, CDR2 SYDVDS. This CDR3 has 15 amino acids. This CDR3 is CASSLYRGDTGQLYF. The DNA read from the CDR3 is TGTGCTAGCAGTTTATACAGGGGTGACACCGGGCAGCTCTAC.

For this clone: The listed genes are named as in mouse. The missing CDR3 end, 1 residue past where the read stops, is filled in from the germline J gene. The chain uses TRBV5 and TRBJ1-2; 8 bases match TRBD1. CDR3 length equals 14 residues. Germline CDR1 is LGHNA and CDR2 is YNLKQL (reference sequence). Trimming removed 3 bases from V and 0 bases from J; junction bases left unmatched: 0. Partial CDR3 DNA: TGTGCCAGCAGCCAGGACAGGGCAAACTCCGACTACACC. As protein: CASSQDRANSDYT. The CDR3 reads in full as CASSQDRANSDYTF.

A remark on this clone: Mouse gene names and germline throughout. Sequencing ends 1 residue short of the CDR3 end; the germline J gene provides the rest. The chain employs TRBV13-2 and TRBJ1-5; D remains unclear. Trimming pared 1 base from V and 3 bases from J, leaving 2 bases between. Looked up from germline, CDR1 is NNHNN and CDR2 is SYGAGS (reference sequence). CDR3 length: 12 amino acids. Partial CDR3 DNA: TGTGCCAGCGGTGATCCCAACCAGGCTCCGCTT. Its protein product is CASGDPNQAPL. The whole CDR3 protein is CASGDPNQAPLF.

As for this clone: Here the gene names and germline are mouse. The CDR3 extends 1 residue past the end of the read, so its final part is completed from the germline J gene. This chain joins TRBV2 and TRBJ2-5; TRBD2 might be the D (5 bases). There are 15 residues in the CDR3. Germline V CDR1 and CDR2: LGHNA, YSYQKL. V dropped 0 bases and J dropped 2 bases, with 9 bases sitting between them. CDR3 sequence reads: CASSQDWAFQDTQYF. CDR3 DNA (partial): TGTGCCAGCAGCCAAGACTGGGCTTTCCAAGACACCCAGTAC. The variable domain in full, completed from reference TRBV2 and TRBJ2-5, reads DPKIIQKPKYLVAVTGSEKILICEQYLGHNAMYWYRQSAKKPLEFMFSYSYQKLMDNQTASSRFQPQSSKKNHLDLQITALKPDDSATYFCASSQDWAFQDTQYFGPGTRLLVL.

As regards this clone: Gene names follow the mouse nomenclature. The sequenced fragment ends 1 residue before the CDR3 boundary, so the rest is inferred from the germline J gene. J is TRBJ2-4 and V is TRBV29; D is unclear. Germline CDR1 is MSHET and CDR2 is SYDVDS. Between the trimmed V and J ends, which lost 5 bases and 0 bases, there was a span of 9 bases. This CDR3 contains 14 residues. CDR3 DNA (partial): TGTGCTAGCAGTACATACAGTAGTCAAAACACCTTGTAC. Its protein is CASSTYSSQNTLY. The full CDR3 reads CASSTYSSQNTLYF.

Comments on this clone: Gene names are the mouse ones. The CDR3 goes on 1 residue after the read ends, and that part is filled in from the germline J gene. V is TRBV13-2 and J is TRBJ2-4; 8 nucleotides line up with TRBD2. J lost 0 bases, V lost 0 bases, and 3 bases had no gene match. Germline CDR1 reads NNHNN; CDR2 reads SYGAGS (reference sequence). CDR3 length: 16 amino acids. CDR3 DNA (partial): TGTGCCAGCGGTGATGATTGGGGGGGGAGTCAAAACACCTTGTAC. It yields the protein CASGDDWGGSQNTLY. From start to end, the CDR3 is CASGDDWGGSQNTLYF.

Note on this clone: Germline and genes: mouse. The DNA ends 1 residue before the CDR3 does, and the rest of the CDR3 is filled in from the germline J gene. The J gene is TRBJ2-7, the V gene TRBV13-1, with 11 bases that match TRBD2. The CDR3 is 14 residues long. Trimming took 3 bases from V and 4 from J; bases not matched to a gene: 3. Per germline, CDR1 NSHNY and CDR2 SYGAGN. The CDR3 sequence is CASSVRDWGYEQYF. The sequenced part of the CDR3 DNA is TGTGCCAGCAGTGTCCGGGACTGGGGGTATGAACAGTAC.

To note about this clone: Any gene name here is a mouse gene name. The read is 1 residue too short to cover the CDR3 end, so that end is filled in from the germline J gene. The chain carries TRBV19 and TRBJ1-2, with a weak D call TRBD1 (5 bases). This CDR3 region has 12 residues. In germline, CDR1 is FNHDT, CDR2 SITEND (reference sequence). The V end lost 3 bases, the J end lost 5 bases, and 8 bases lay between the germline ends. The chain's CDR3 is CASSKRGSDYTF. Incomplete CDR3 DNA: TGTGCCAGCAGTAAGAGGGGATCCGACTACACC.

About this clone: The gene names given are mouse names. The CDR3 here is CGAGTGLNTEVFF. Incomplete CDR3 DNA: TGTGGTGCCGGGACAGGGCTAAACACAGAAGTCTTC. V and J are TRBV20 and TRBJ1-1; 9 nucleotides match TRBD1. The sequenced fragment ends 1 residue before the CDR3 boundary, so the rest is inferred from the germline J gene. CDR3 length: 13 residues. The V and J ends lost 6 bases and 1 base, in that order; junction bases with no gene match: 3. Germline loops: CDR1 GFQATS, CDR2 STVNSAI.

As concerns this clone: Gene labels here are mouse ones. CDR3 DNA, as far as it was read: TGTGCTAGCAGTTTACGCAGGGGCGAACAGTAC. It translates to CASSLRRGEQY. The CDR3 reads in full as CASSLRRGEQYF. V and J are TRBV29 and TRBJ2-7, with TRBD1 as a possible D gene (6 bases). The read ends 1 residue before the CDR3 terminus; that terminus is restored from the germline J gene. Germline CDR1 and CDR2: MSHET and SYDVDS. V lost 2 bases to trimming and J lost 7 bases, with 9 bases between them. The CDR3 consists of 12 residues.

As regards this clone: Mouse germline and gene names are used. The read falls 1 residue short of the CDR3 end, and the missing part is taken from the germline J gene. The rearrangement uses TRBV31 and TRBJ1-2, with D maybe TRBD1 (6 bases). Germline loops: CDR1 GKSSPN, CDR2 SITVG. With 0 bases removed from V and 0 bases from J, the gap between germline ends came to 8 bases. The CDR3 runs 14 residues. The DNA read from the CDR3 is TGTGCCTGGAGTCTAGGGGACACAAACTCCGACTACACC. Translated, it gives CAWSLGDTNSDYT. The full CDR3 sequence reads CAWSLGDTNSDYTF.

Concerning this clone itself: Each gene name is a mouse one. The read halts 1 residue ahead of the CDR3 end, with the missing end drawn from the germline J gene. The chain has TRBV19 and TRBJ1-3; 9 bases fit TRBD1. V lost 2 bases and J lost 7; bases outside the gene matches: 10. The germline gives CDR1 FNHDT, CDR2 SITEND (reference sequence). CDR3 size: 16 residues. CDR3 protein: CASSILSQGARNTLYF. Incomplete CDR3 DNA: TGTGCCAGCAGTATCCTTTCACAGGGGGCGCGGAATACGCTCTAT.